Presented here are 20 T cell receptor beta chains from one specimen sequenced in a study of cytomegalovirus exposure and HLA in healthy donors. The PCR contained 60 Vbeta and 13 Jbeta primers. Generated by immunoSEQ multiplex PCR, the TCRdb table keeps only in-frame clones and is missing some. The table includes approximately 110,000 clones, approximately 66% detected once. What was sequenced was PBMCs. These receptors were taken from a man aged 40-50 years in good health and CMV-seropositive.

CDR3 amino acids: CASSPFAGKGSNQPQHF. CDR3 in DNA: TGTGCCAGCAGTCCCTTTGCAGGGAAGGGAAGCAATCAGCCCCAGCATTTT. The V and J genes are TRBV27 and TRBJ1-5; the D gene is possibly TRBD1 (5 bases). Trimming pared 5 bases from V and 1 base from J, leaving 18 bases between. CDR3 size: 17 residues. CDR1 is MNHEY and CDR2 is SMNVEV in the germline V gene (reference sequence).

CDR3: CASSPFLTEPMNTEAFF. The CDR3 region has the DNA TGTGCCAGCTCACCTTTTTTGACGGAGCCTATGAACACTGAAGCTTTCTTT. This chain connects TRBV18 to TRBJ1-1, with no clear D. Germline V gene data show CDR1 as KGHSH and CDR2 as LQKENI. The ends were cut back, 3 bases at V and 0 bases at J, with 17 bases in the middle. The length of the CDR3 is 17 residues.

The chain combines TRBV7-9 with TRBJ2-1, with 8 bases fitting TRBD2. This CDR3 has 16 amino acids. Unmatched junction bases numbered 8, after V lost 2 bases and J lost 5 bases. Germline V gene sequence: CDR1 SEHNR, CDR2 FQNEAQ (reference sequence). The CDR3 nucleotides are TGTGCCAGCAGCTTACTACAGACTAGCGCAAACAATGAGCAGTTCTTC. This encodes CASSLLQTSANNEQFF.

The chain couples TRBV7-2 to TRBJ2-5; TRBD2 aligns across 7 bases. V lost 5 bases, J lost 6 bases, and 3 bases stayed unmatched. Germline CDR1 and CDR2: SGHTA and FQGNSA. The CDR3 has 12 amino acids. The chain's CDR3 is CASSTGGKTQYF. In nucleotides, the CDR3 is TGTGCCAGCAGCACGGGGGGAAAGACCCAGTACTTC. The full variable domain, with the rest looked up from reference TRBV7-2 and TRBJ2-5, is GAGVSQSPSNKVTEKGKDVELRCDPISGHTALYWYRQSLGQGLEFLIYFQGNSAPDKSGLPSDRFSAERTGGSVSTLTIQRTQQEDSAVYLCASSTGGKTQYFGPGTRLLVL.

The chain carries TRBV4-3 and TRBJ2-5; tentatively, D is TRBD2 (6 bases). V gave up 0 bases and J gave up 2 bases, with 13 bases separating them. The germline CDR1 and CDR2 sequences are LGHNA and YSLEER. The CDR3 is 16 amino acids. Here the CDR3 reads CASSQDQRGVQETQYF. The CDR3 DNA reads TGCGCCAGCAGCCAAGATCAGCGCGGGGTACAAGAGACCCAGTACTTC.

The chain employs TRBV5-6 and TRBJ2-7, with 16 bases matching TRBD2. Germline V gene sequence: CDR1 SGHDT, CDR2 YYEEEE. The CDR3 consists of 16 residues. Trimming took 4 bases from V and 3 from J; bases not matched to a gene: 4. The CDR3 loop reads CASSLGTSGRVYEQYV. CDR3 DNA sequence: TGTGCCAGCAGCCTGGGGACTAGCGGGAGGGTCTACGAGCAGTACGTC.

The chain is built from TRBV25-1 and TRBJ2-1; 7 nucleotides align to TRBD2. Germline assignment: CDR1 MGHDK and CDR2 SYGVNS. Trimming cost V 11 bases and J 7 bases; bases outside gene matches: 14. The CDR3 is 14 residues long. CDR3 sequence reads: CASKIAGYSNEQFF. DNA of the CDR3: TGTGCCTCGAAGATAGCGGGTTATTCGAATGAGCAGTTCTTC.

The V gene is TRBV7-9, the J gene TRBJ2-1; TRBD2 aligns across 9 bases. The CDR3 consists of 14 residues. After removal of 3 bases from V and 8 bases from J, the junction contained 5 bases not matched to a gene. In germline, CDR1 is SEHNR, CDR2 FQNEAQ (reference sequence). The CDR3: CASSLSREGYEQFF. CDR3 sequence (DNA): TGTGCCAGCAGCTTGTCGCGGGAGGGGTATGAGCAGTTCTTC.

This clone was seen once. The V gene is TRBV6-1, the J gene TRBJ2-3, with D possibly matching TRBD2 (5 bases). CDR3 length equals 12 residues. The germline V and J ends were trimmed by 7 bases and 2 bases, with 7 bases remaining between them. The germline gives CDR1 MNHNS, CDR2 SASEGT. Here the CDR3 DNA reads TGTGCCAGCAATCTAGCCACAGATACGCAGTATTTT. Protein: CASNLATDTQYF.

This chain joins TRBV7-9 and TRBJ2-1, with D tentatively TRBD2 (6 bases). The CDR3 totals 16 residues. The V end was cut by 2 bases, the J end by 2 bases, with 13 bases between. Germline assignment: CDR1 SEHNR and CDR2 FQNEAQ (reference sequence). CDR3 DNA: TGTGCCAGCAGCTTATTCCCTAGCGAGCCCTACAATGAGCAGTTCTTC. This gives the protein CASSLFPSEPYNEQFF. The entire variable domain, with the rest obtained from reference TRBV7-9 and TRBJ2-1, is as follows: DTGVSQNPRHKITKRGQNVTFRCDPISEHNRLYWYRQTLGQGPEFLTYFQNEAQLEKSRLLSDRFSAERPKGSFSTLEIQRTEQGDSAMYLCASSLFPSEPYNEQFFGPGTRLTVL.

DNA of the CDR3: TGTGCCAGCGAGACAGGAAGCTCCTACGAGCAGTACTTC. Amino acids: CASETGSSYEQYF. The chain links TRBV28 to TRBJ2-7, with D possibly matching TRBD1 (6 bases). The germline V gene encodes CDR1 MDHEN and CDR2 SYDVKM. With 8 bases removed from V and 0 bases from J, the gap between germline ends came to 11 bases. This CDR3 has 13 residues.

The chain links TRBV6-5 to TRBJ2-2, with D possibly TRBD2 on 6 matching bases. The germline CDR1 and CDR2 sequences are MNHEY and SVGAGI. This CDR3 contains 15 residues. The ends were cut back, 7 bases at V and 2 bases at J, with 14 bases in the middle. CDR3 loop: CASTPGLTNTGELFF. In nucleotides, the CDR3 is TGTGCCAGCACCCCCGGACTAACCAACACCGGGGAGCTGTTTTTT.

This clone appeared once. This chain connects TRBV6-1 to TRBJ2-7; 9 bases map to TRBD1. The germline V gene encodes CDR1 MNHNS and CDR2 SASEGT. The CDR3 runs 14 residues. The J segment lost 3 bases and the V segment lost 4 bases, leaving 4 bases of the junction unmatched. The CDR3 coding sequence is TGTGCCAGCAGTGCCCGGGACAGGGTCTACGAGCAGTACGTC. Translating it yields CASSARDRVYEQYV.

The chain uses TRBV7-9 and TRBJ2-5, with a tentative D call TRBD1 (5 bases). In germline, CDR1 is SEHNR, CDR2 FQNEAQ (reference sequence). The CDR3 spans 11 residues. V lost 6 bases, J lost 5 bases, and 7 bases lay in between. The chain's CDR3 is CASRGAETQYF. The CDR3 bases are TGTGCCAGCAGAGGGGCTGAGACCCAGTACTTC. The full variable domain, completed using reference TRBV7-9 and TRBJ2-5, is DTGVSQNPRHKITKRGQNVTFRCDPISEHNRLYWYRQTLGQGPEFLTYFQNEAQLEKSRLLSDRFSAERPKGSFSTLEIQRTEQGDSAMYLCASRGAETQYFGPGTRLLVL.

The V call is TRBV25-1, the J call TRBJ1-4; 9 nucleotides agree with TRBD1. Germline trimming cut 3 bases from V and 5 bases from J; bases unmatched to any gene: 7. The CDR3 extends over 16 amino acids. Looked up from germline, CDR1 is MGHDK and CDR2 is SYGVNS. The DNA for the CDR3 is TGTGCCAGCAGTGACCTGGACAGGGGCTTGAATGAAAAACTGTTTTTT. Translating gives CASSDLDRGLNEKLFF.

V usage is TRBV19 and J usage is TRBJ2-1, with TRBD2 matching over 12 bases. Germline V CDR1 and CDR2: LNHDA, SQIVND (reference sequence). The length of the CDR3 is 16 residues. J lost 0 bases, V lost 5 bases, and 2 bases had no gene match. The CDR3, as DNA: TGTGCCAGTAGTTCGACTAGCGGGAGCTCCTACAATGAGCAGTTCTTC. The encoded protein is CASSSTSGSSYNEQFF.

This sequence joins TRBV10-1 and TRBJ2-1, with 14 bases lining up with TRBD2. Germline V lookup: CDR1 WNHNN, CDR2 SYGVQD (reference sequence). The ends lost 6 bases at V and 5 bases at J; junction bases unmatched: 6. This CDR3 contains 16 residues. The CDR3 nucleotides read TGCGCCAGCAGGCCCGGACTAGCGGGAGGTCACAATGAGCAGTTCTTC. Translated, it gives CASRPGLAGGHNEQFF.

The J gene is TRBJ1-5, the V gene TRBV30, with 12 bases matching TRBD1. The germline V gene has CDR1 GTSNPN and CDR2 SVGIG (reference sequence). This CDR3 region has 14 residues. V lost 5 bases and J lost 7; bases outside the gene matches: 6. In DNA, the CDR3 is TGTGCCTGGGGGGGACAGGGGGCGAGGCAGCCCCAGCATTTT. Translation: CAWGGQGARQPQHF.

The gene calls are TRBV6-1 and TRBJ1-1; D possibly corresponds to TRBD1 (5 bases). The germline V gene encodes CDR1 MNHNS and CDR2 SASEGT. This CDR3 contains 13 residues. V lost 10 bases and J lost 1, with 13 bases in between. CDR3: CAIRATENTEAFF. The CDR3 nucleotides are TGTGCCATCCGTGCGACAGAGAACACTGAAGCTTTCTTT.

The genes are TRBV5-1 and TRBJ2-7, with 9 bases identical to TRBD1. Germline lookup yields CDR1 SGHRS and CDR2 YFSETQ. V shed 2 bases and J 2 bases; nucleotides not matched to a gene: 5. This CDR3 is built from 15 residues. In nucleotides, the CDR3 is TGCGCCAGCAGCTTTTCCGGGACAGGGACCTACGAGCAGTACTTC. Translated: CASSFSGTGTYEQYF.